This TCR beta chain was identified in a study of T cell responses to AZD1222 COVID-19 vaccine. Study-wide results and caveats: Just a handful of AZD1222 recipients tested seropositive at baseline. White British people made up most donors, females outnumbered males, and clonal diversity was possibly underestimated. There were repertoire samples only from the period after the peak T cell response.

The CDR3 totals 15 residues. Germline CDR1 and CDR2: MNHEY and SVGAGI. V was pared by 6 bases and J by 2 bases, with 14 bases between. Method: immunoSEQ multiplex PCR; TCRdb's copy keeps in-frame clones and lacks some. The sample gives around 150,000 clones, approximately 92% of which show up once; roughly 5.1% is in the top ten. The table lists this clone with a few counts. Its antigen is currently unknown. This sequence originates from an adult in good health. Here the sequenced sample was peripheral blood, taken on day 0 of AZD1222 vaccination. The rearrangement links TRBV6-5 to TRBJ1-5; D not certain. The CDR3 sequence is CASRDVGFGNQPQHF. CDR3 sequence (DNA): TGTGCCAGCAGAGACGTGGGGTTTGGCAATCAGCCCCAGCATTTT.